The next 7 T cell receptor beta chains were all read from a single sample in a study of blood T cells in healthy people across ages. Primers used in a second PCR of about 6 to 11 cycles were a sample-barcoded 5' primer and a J-beta primer mix. TCRdb re-called the 5' RACE reads through MiXCR, storing one row per CDR3 protein. This sample carries 1.5 million or so distinct CDR3 sequences, 35% to 45% of them seen once, and the ten largest clones take about 4.1%. Sequenced material: blood. These receptors were taken from a woman aged 18-30 years in good health.

This clonotype is a singleton in its sample. The chain uses TRBV7-2 and TRBJ1-1; D gene ambiguous. From germline, CDR1 is SGHTA and CDR2 FQGNSA. There are 15 residues in the CDR3. Trimming took off 5 bases at V and 5 bases at J, with 18 bases between the two ends. The CDR3 nucleotides read TGTGCCAGCAGCATCGCCCGACGGTTTAGTACTGAAGCTTTCTTT. Amino acid sequence: CASSIARRFSTEAFF.

The rearrangement joins TRBV12-3 or TRBV12-4 to TRBJ2-1; D perhaps matches TRBD1 (7 bases). The end of the DNA aligns better with TRBJ2-7, so the J call may be wrong. CDR3 length equals 16 residues. The CDR3, as DNA: TGTGCCAGCAGGATAAACAGGGGACTCCCCTACAATGAGCAGTACTTC. It specifies CASRINRGLPYNEQYF.

This chain links TRBV6-2 or TRBV6-3 with TRBJ2-2, with TRBD2 matching over 14 bases. The trim removed 1 base at V and 0 bases at J, leaving 1 base unmatched. The CDR3 totals 18 residues. Germline CDR1 is MNHEY and CDR2 is SVGEGT. The CDR3 reads CASSYWTSGRPNTGELFF. CDR3 coding DNA: TGTGCCAGCAGTTACTGGACTAGCGGGAGGCCGAACACCGGGGAGCTGTTTTTT.

The chain employs TRBV2 and TRBJ1-3; 8 nucleotides line up with TRBD1. This CDR3 is built from 14 residues. CDR1 is SNHLY, CDR2 FYNNEI, per germline. V gave up 7 bases and J gave up 3 bases; unmatched junction bases: 5. The CDR3 loop is CASTWTGFGNTIYF. The CDR3 nucleotides read TGTGCCAGCACCTGGACAGGGTTTGGAAACACCATATATTTT.

A few counts support this clonotype. The chain has TRBV6-2 or TRBV6-3 and TRBJ2-5; the match to TRBD2 covers 8 bases. J lost 5 bases, V lost 6 bases, and 5 bases had no gene match. This CDR3 is 13 amino acids long. Per germline, CDR1 MNHEY and CDR2 SVGEGT. The CDR3 region has the DNA TGTGCCAGCAGGAGCGGGAGAAGGGAGACCCAGTACTTC. The encoded protein is CASRSGRRETQYF.

The gene calls are TRBV5-1 and TRBJ2-3, with D uncertain. Germline V lookup: CDR1 SGHRS, CDR2 YFSETQ. V was cut by 4 bases and J by 2 bases, with 11 bases left in between. The CDR3 sequence is 14 residues long. The CDR3 is CASSPDIVTDTQYF. CDR3 bases: TGCGCCAGCAGCCCGGATATAGTCACAGATACGCAGTATTTT.

This clonotype was seen a few times. The rearrangement links TRBV5-1 to TRBJ1-6; D is unresolved. Germline V gene lookup returns CDR1 SGHRS and CDR2 YFSETQ. This CDR3 is 16 amino acids long. V was clipped by 0 bases and J by 9 bases, with 16 bases between them. The CDR3 sequence is CASSLGPGSVGSPLHF. The CDR3 region has the DNA TGCGCCAGCAGCTTGGGCCCGGGCTCGGTTGGTTCACCCCTCCACTTT. The full variable domain, in which reference TRBV5-1 and TRBJ1-6 provide the parts outside the CDR3, is KAGVTQTPRYLIKTRGQQVTLSCSPISGHRSVSWYQQTPGQGLQFLFEYFSETQRNKGNFPGRFSGRQFSNSRSEMNVSTLELGDSALYLCASSLGPGSVGSPLHFGNGTRLTVT.